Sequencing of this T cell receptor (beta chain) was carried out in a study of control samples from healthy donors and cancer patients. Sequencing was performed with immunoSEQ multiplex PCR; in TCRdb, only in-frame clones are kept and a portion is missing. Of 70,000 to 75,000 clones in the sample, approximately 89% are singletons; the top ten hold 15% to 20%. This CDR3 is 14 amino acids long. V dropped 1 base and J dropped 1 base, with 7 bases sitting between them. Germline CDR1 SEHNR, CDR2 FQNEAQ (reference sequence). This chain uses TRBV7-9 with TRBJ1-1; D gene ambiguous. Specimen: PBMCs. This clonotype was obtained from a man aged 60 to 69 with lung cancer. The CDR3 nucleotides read TGTGCCAGCAGCTTAGTGGATGGGAACACTGAAGCTTTCTTT. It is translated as CASSLVDGNTEAFF.